The 21 T cell receptor beta chains below were found in one sample sequenced in a study of shared clonotypes between healthy human individuals. Data came from immunoSEQ multiplex PCR; TCRdb stores just in-frame clones and leaves some out. The sample carries some 490,000 clones, more than 75% recorded once. Sequencing was carried out using PBMCs. Receptors were obtained from a woman between 40 and 55 years old in good health. Some clones in this sample may be carry-over from other donors' samples.

V is TRBV11-3 and J is TRBJ2-2, with 7 bases aligning to TRBD1. V trimming: 5 bases; J trimming: 4 bases; junction bases outside the gene matches: 7. This CDR3 has 15 residues. Per germline, CDR1 SGHNT and CDR2 YENEEA. CDR3 in amino acids: CASSPDRVGTGELFF. CDR3 nucleotides: TGTGCCAGCAGCCCAGACAGGGTAGGCACCGGGGAGCTGTTTTTT.

This clone was observed once. With only one base between it and a far larger clone, this is likely a read error. V is TRBV5-1 and J is TRBJ2-7, with D perhaps TRBD1 (5 bases). The CDR3 consists of 15 residues. V was pared by 3 bases and J by 1 base, with 14 bases between. Per germline, CDR1 SGHRS and CDR2 YFSETQ. The CDR3 spells CASSSTETESYEQYF. The CDR3 bases are TGCGCCAGCAGCTCCACCGAGACAGAGTCCTACGAGCAGTACTTC.

The genes are TRBV2 and TRBJ1-3; 10 bases map to TRBD1. The germline V gene has CDR1 SNHLY and CDR2 FYNNEI. The CDR3 extends over 15 amino acids. V shed 8 bases and J 3 bases; nucleotides not matched to a gene: 7. The CDR3 is CASGTGALSGNTIYF. The CDR3 DNA sequence: TGTGCCAGCGGGACAGGGGCTTTGAGTGGAAACACCATATATTTT.

This clone was recorded a few times. The rearrangement joins TRBV5-4 to TRBJ2-2, with 9 bases aligning to TRBD1. V lost 3 bases to trimming and J lost 6 bases; unmatched junction nucleotides: 9. This CDR3 spans 16 amino acids. CDR1 is SGHNT, CDR2 YYREEE, per germline (reference sequence). Here the CDR3 reads CASSSPGQGGAGELFF. The CDR3 region has the DNA TGTGCCAGCAGCTCTCCGGGACAGGGAGGCGCCGGGGAGCTGTTTTTT.

A word on this clone: The same CDR3 is also encoded by other DNA sequences in this sample. This rearrangement joins TRBV14 to TRBJ2-7; TRBD1 agrees at 7 bases. This CDR3 spans 14 amino acids. V trimming: 4 bases; J trimming: 2 bases; junction bases outside the gene matches: 5. Germline V lookup: CDR1 SGHDN, CDR2 FVKESK. The DNA for the CDR3 is TGTGCCAGCAGCCCTAGACAGGGAACCTACGAGCAGTACTTC. Encoded protein: CASSPRQGTYEQYF.

The chain joins TRBV7-2 to TRBJ1-3; a weak D match, TRBD1 (6 bases). The CDR3 contains 13 residues. Trimming shortened V by 5 bases and J by 4 bases, and 9 bases separated the two germline ends. Germline assignment: CDR1 SGHTA and CDR2 FQGNSA. Here the CDR3 reads CASSIGQGNTIYF. The CDR3 DNA reads TGTGCCAGCAGCATAGGACAGGGAAACACCATATATTTT. Using reference TRBV7-2 and TRBJ1-3 for the parts outside the CDR3, the full variable domain is GAGVSQSPSNKVTEKGKDVELRCDPISGHTALYWYRQSLGQGLEFLIYFQGNSAPDKSGLPSDRFSAERTGGSVSTLTIQRTQQEDSAVYLCASSIGQGNTIYFGEGSWLTVV.

The CDR3 nucleotides read TGCGCCAGCAGCCTAGGCGATTGGCGGGGTCAAGAGACCCAGTACTTC. Translated: CASSLGDWRGQETQYF. This rearrangement joins TRBV5-1 to TRBJ2-5, with D perhaps matching TRBD2 (6 bases). CDR1 and CDR2 (germline): SGHRS, YFSETQ. Trimming shortened V by 4 bases and J by 2 bases, and 18 bases separated the two germline ends. The CDR3 is made up of 16 amino acids. Variable domain in full (rest from reference TRBV5-1 and TRBJ2-5): KAGVTQTPRYLIKTRGQQVTLSCSPISGHRSVSWYQQTPGQGLQFLFEYFSETQRNKGNFPGRFSGRQFSNSRSEMNVSTLELGDSALYLCASSLGDWRGQETQYFGPGTRLLVL.

Only one count was recorded for this clone. The chain has TRBV28 and TRBJ2-2, with D tentatively TRBD1 (5 bases). Germline CDR1 reads MDHEN; CDR2 reads SYDVKM. With 4 bases removed from V and 8 bases from J, the gap between germline ends came to 8 bases. This CDR3 has 12 amino acids. This chain's CDR3 is CASSSNRGELFF. CDR3 bases: TGTGCCAGCAGTTCAAACAGGGGGGAGCTGTTTTTT.

This chain joins TRBV18 and TRBJ2-1; TRBD2 matches 13 bases. The CDR3 consists of 17 residues. CDR1 is KGHSH and CDR2 is LQKENI in the germline V gene. With V trimmed by 5 bases and J by 5 bases, 9 bases remained unmatched. The chain's CDR3 is CASSGNLGTSGNNEQFF. In DNA, the CDR3 is TGTGCCAGCTCAGGGAACCTAGGGACTAGCGGGAACAATGAGCAGTTCTTC. Supplemented by reference TRBV18 and TRBJ2-1, the full variable domain reads NAGVMQNPRHLVRRRGQEARLRCSPMKGHSHVYWYRQLPEEGLKFMVYLQKENIIDESGMPKERFSAEFPKEGPSILRIQQVVRGDSAAYFCASSGNLGTSGNNEQFFGPGTRLTVL.

This clone has more than one count but fewer than ten. The CDR3 sequence is CASSQEPLRTAYF. Written as DNA, the CDR3 is TGCGCCAGCAGCCAAGAGCCGCTCCGGACAGCATATTTT. The chain couples TRBV4-1 to TRBJ1-3, with a weak D call TRBD1 (6 bases). CDR3 size: 13 residues. Germline CDR1 reads MGHRA; CDR2 reads YSYEKL. V dropped 0 bases and J dropped 15 bases, with 15 bases sitting between them.

The chain is built from TRBV5-4 and TRBJ1-2; D possibly corresponds to TRBD1 (5 bases). Trimming shortened V by 0 bases and J by 8 bases, and 17 bases separated the two germline ends. Germline V gene data show CDR1 as SGHNT and CDR2 as YYREEE (reference sequence). This CDR3 has 15 amino acids. The CDR3, as DNA: TGTGCCAGCAGCTTGGCCCCACGGGGCGCGAAGGGCTACACCTTC. Its protein is CASSLAPRGAKGYTF.

The genes are TRBV10-3 and TRBJ2-7, with 9 bases fitting TRBD2. Per germline, CDR1 ENHRY and CDR2 SYGVKD. V shed 3 bases, J shed 5 bases, and the junction held 5 bases outside the gene matches. CDR3 length equals 14 residues. The CDR3 here is CAISDQGLADEQYF. CDR3 bases: TGTGCCATCAGTGACCAGGGACTAGCAGACGAGCAGTACTTC.

This chain joins TRBV11-3 and TRBJ2-1; no definite D call. The germline CDR1 and CDR2 sequences are SGHNT and YENEEA. Trimming removed 2 bases at V and 6 bases at J, with 5 bases between. This CDR3 is 12 amino acids long. The CDR3 reads CASSLTPNEQFF. The DNA of the CDR3 is TGTGCCAGCAGCTTAACTCCCAATGAGCAGTTCTTC.

Turning to this clone: The sample contains more than one DNA sequence encoding this CDR3. This chain uses TRBV11-3 with TRBJ2-3, with 9 bases lining up with TRBD2. Germline CDR1 and CDR2: SGHNT and YENEEA. V was pared by 1 base and J by 1 base, with 3 bases of the junction left unmatched. This CDR3 has 16 residues. CDR3 residues: CASSLGGRAGTDTQYF. CDR3 nucleotide sequence: TGTGCCAGCAGCTTAGGCGGGAGGGCCGGCACAGATACGCAGTATTTT.

This clone was seen only a few times. This chain uses TRBV7-2 with TRBJ1-2; a possible D gene is TRBD1 (6 bases). Germline CDR1 is SGHTA and CDR2 is FQGNSA. The CDR3 is made up of 14 amino acids. The V and J ends lost 0 bases and 3 bases respectively, with 8 bases between them. This CDR3 reads CASSLAGGDYGYTF. In DNA form, the CDR3 reads TGTGCCAGCAGCTTAGCAGGGGGGGACTATGGCTACACCTTC.

This chain links TRBV4-1 with TRBJ2-5, with TRBD2 matching over 11 bases. V was pared by 4 bases and J by 3 bases, with 10 bases of the junction left unmatched. The CDR3 has 17 amino acids. Per the germline V gene, CDR1 is MGHRA and CDR2 is YSYEKL. The CDR3 protein is CASSPLGLAERKETQYF. The CDR3 nucleotides are TGCGCCAGCAGCCCCTTGGGACTAGCGGAGAGGAAAGAGACCCAGTACTTC.

The chain joins TRBV10-3 to TRBJ1-2; TRBD1 matches 12 bases. The length of the CDR3 is 15 residues. The germline CDR1 and CDR2 sequences are ENHRY and SYGVKD. J lost 11 bases, V lost 4 bases, and 11 bases had no gene match. CDR3 sequence: CAISGDRGRNDRYTF. The CDR3 nucleotides are TGTGCCATCAGTGGGGACAGGGGGCGGAATGATCGGTACACCTTC.

This clone was observed a single time. The rearrangement joins TRBV10-1 to TRBJ2-1; TRBD2 is a possible D gene (7 bases). In germline, CDR1 is WNHNN, CDR2 SYGVQD (reference sequence). The length of the CDR3 is 13 residues. Trimming pared 5 bases from V and 8 bases from J, leaving 13 bases between. In DNA, the CDR3 is TGCGCCAGCAGTTACGGCGGGGGCGATGAGCAGTTCTTC. This codes for CASSYGGGDEQFF.

This chain links TRBV11-2 with TRBJ2-5; TRBD2 agrees at 8 bases. The CDR3 loop spans 17 amino acids. Germline V gene data show CDR1 as SGHAT and CDR2 as FQNNGV. V dropped 2 bases and J dropped 5; count of bases not matched to a gene: 13. For the CDR3, the DNA is TGTGCCAGCAGCTTAAAAGGAACGGGAGGGCGAAGGGAGACCCAGTACTTC. It is translated as CASSLKGTGGRRETQYF.

The gene calls are TRBV10-3 and TRBJ2-7; D is perhaps TRBD2 (5 bases). V lost 4 bases to trimming and J lost 0 bases, with 13 bases between them. Per the germline V gene, CDR1 is ENHRY and CDR2 is SYGVKD. The CDR3 runs 15 residues. The CDR3, as DNA: TGTGCCATCAGTGTGGGCCCTAGCCGCTCCTACGAGCAGTACTTC. It encodes CAISVGPSRSYEQYF.

The CDR3 region has the DNA TGTGCCAGCCGGGCGGGAGCTAACTATGGCTACACCTTC. This codes for CASRAGANYGYTF. The genes are TRBV2 and TRBJ1-2; D uncertain. Germline CDR1 and CDR2: SNHLY and FYNNEI. Trimming took 8 bases from V and 0 from J, leaving 10 bases between them. This CDR3 has 13 residues.